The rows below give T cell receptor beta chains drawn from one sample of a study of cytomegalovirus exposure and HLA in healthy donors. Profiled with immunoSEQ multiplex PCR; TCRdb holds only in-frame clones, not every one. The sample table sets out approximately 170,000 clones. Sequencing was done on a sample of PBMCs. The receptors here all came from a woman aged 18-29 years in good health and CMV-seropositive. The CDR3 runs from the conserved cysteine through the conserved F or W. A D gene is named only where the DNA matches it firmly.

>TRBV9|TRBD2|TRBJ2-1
TGTGCCAGCAGCCCCTCGCTAGCGGGAACCTACAATGAGCAGTTCTTC
CASSPSLAGTYNEQFF
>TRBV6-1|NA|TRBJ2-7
TGTGCCAGCAGTGATCCGGGACTTATAGATGAGCAGTACTTC
CASSDPGLIDEQYF
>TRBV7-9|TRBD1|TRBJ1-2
TGTGCCAGCAGCCCTGAGGGGGCCTCGGGCTACACCTTC
CASSPEGASGYTF
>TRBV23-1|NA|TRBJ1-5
TGCGCCAGCGGTCCAGGGAAGGGGCAGCCCCAGCATTTT
CASGPGKGQPQHF
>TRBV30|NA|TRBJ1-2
TGTGCCTGGAAGCTCAGGGATTACTATGGCTACACCTTC
CAWKLRDYYGYTF
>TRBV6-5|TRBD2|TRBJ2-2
TGTGCCAGCAGTTACCGTCTAGCGGGAGGGCCCGGGGAGCTGTTTTTT
CASSYRLAGGPGELFF
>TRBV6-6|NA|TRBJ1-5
TGTGCCAGCAGTTATTCTGGACAGATGAACCAGCCCCAGCATTTT
CASSYSGQMNQPQHF
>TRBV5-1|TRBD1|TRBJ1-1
TGCGCCAGCAGCTTGGTCCCCGGGACAGGGTTCTTGAGGAATCAGATGAACACTGAAGCTTTCTTT
CASSLVPGTGFLRNQMNTEAFF
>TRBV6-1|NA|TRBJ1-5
TGTGCCAGCAGTGAAGGGAGGCCCTGGAGGTCCCAGCATTTT
CASSEGRPWRSQHF
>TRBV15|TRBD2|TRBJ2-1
TGTGCCACCAGCAGAGATATGCTAGCGGGAGGGTTAAAGTTCTTC
CATSRDMLAGGLKFF
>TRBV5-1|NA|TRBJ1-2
TGCGCCAGCAGCTCAACAGGGAGGGGGGCTTTAAACTATGGCTACACCTTC
CASSSTGRGALNYGYTF
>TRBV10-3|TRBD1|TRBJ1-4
TGTGCCATCAGTGAGGGGGGACAGGTCCTCGAAAAACTGTTTTTT
CAISEGGQVLEKLFF
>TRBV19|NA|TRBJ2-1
TGTGCCAGTAGTCATAGCGGATTGTACAATGAGCAGTTCTTC
CASSHSGLYNEQFF
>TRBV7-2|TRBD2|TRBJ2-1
TGTGCCAGCAGCTTAGGGGGGGGACTCACTTACGGCAAGGGGCAGTTCTTC
CASSLGGGLTYGKGQFF
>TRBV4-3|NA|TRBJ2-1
TGCGCCAGCAGCCGAGGGACTGTCCGCGATGAGCAGTTCTTC
CASSRGTVRDEQFF
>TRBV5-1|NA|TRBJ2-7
TGCGCCAGCAGCAAGGACTGGCTCTACGAGCAGTACTTC
CASSKDWLYEQYF
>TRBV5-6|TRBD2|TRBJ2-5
TGTGCCAGCAGCTTGGTTAGGTGGGGACTAGCGGGGGCCCAAGAGACCCAGTACTTC
CASSLVRWGLAGAQETQYF
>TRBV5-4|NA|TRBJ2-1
TGTGCCAGCAGCCCCGGGGGACTGTCTTTAAATGAGCAGTTCTTC
CASSPGGLSLNEQFF
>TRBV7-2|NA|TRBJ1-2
TGTGCCAGCAGCTTAGGGCCGCACCTGTATGGCTACACCTTC
CASSLGPHLYGYTF
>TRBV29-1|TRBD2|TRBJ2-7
TGCAGCGTTGCTGTGCTAGCGGGTCGATACGAGCAGTACTTC
CSVAVLAGRYEQYF
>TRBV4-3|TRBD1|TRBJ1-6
TGCGCCAGCAGCCTGTGGCCCCCCGGACAGGGGGAATCACCCCTCCACTTT
CASSLWPPGQGESPLHF
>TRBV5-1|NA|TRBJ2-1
TGCGCCAGCAGCTTGGAACTAGCCGTCGCTGAGCAGTTCTTC
CASSLELAVAEQFF
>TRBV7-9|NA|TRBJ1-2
TGTGCCAGCAGCACCAACCAAGTACAGGAGATCGTAAACTATGGCTACACCTTC
CASSTNQVQEIVNYGYTF
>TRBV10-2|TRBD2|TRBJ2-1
TGCGCCAGTAGACTAGCGGGGCTCAATGAGCAGTTCTTC
CASRLAGLNEQFF
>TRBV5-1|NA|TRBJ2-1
TGCGCCAGCAGCCTACAGGGCTCCTACAATGAGCAGTTCTTC
CASSLQGSYNEQFF
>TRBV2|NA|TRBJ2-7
TGTGCCAGCAGTAACTACTACGGGAGCTACGAGCAGTACTTC
CASSNYYGSYEQYF
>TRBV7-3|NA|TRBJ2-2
TGTGCCAGCAGCGCCGCAGGGGTGTCGAACACCGGGGAGCTGTTTTTT
CASSAAGVSNTGELFF
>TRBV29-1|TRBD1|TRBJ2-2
TGCAGCGTCCGGACAGGGTCGAACACCGGGGAGCTGTTTTTT
CSVRTGSNTGELFF